The 31 T cell receptor beta chains below all came from one sample that was sequenced in a study of cytotoxic CD8 clonotypes in ibrutinib-treated CLL (dated by TCRdb to the early 2020s). According to the study, the label for this sample's time point signals: approximately eleven months on ibrutinib. Libraries were built with the immunoSEQ multiplex PCR assay. This immuneACCESS table, as held by TCRdb, lists in-frame sequences with V and J called but not all clones. Of the missing ones, under half trace to an unresolved V gene in checked studies; the others have no known cause. This sample comprises 200,000 to 250,000 clones, about four fifths of them detected only once. The ten most abundant clones make up approximately 10% of the sample. The material sequenced was PBMCs, taken after 12 months of ibrutinib treatment. Every receptor here comes from a human donor with chronic lymphocytic leukemia.

The V gene is TRBV7-8, the J gene TRBJ2-2; the match to TRBD2 covers 9 bases. Trimming cost V 5 bases and J 1 base; bases outside gene matches: 11. The germline gives CDR1 SGHVS, CDR2 FQNEAQ. This CDR3 has 18 amino acids. The CDR3 is CASSTPLRREGNTGELFF. The CDR3, as DNA: TGTGCCAGCAGCACACCCCTGAGGCGGGAGGGGAACACCGGGGAGCTGTTTTTT.

The gene calls are TRBV7-6 and TRBJ2-3; 10 bases are a match to TRBD2. CDR3 length: 18 residues. Trimming removed 0 bases from V and 4 bases from J; junction bases left unmatched: 10. CDR1 and CDR2 (germline): SGHVS, FNYEAQ. The CDR3 coding sequence is TGTGCCAGCAGCTTAGCACTTAGGACTAGCGGTGATTCAGATACGCAGTATTTT. Protein product: CASSLALRTSGDSDTQYF.

Here the CDR3 reads CASSFSPPGATGDTEAFF. The CDR3 DNA reads as TGTGCCAGCAGCTTTTCCCCGCCAGGGGCCACAGGGGACACTGAAGCTTTCTTT. This chain connects TRBV5-5 to TRBJ1-1; 7 bases match TRBD1. This CDR3 contains 18 residues. The V gene end was trimmed by 2 bases and the J gene end by 3 bases; junction bases not matched to a gene: 16. Germline CDR1 SGHKS, CDR2 YYEKEE (reference sequence).

V usage is TRBV11-2 and J usage is TRBJ2-1; D is uncertain. CDR1 is SGHAT and CDR2 is FQNNGV in the germline V gene. The CDR3 runs to 15 residues. V lost 3 bases, J lost 0 bases, and 9 bases lay in between. The CDR3 DNA reads TGTGCCAGCAGCTTCGGCGCGAGCTCCTACAATGAGCAGTTCTTC. Translated: CASSFGASSYNEQFF.

This chain connects TRBV10-3 to TRBJ1-5; TRBD1 might be the D (5 bases). The V gene's germline CDR1 is ENHRY and CDR2 SYGVKD. The CDR3 runs 14 residues. V lost 3 bases to trimming and J lost 1 base, with 7 bases between them. CDR3 sequence reads: CAISDRESNQPQHF. The CDR3 nucleotides read TGTGCCATCAGTGACAGGGAGAGCAATCAGCCCCAGCATTTT.

This chain links TRBV7-9 with TRBJ1-3; TRBD1 aligns across 8 bases. CDR3 length: 14 residues. From germline, CDR1 is SEHNR and CDR2 FQNEAQ (reference sequence). The V gene end was trimmed by 6 bases and the J gene end by 8 bases; junction bases not matched to a gene: 9. The DNA for the CDR3 is TGTGCCAGCAGACCACAGGGGGTACAGGACACCATATATTTT. The encoded protein is CASRPQGVQDTIYF.

This clone was recorded only once. A read error is possible here, since a much larger clone lies one base away. This same CDR3 is encoded by further DNA sequences in the sample. V gene TRBV7-9 combines with J gene TRBJ2-5; D unclear. The CDR3 has 11 amino acids. Germline CDR1 and CDR2: SEHNR and FQNEAQ (reference sequence). V gave up 5 bases and J gave up 5 bases, with 6 bases separating them. CDR3 DNA: TGTGCCAGCAGCCCCCAGGAGACCCAGTACTTC. As protein: CASSPQETQYF.

This clone was counted between two and nine times. The V call is TRBV7-9, the J call TRBJ1-1; 8 bases are shared with TRBD1. J was trimmed by 5 bases and V by 6 bases; bases with no gene match: 11. This CDR3 spans 15 amino acids. Germline V gives CDR1 SEHNR, CDR2 FQNEAQ (reference sequence). Here the CDR3 DNA reads TGTGCCAGCAGTGACACCGACAGGGGAAGGACTGAAGCTTTCTTT. It encodes CASSDTDRGRTEAFF.

A single count supports this clone. This chain connects TRBV5-1 to TRBJ1-1; maybe TRBD1 (6 bases). CDR1 is SGHRS and CDR2 is YFSETQ in the germline V gene. V lost 5 bases and J 8 bases, leaving 13 bases between the germline ends. The CDR3 is 12 residues long. As DNA, the CDR3 is TGCGCCAGCAGGCTCTCGGGACAAGAAGCTTTCTTT. Translated: CASRLSGQEAFF.

The chain couples TRBV7-9 to TRBJ2-1; a weak D match, TRBD2 (5 bases). The CDR3 is made up of 15 amino acids. Germline assignment: CDR1 SEHNR and CDR2 FQNEAQ (reference sequence). The V gene lost 2 bases and the J gene lost 4 bases, with 12 bases spanning the gap. CDR3 region: CASSLWSGAYNEQFF. In nucleotides, the CDR3 is TGTGCCAGCAGCTTATGGAGCGGAGCTTACAATGAGCAGTTCTTC.

The chain has TRBV2 and TRBJ2-2; D is possibly TRBD1 (5 bases). This CDR3 has 14 residues. CDR1 is SNHLY and CDR2 is FYNNEI in the germline V gene. V gave up 5 bases and J gave up 3 bases, with 10 bases separating them. CDR3 protein: CASSPDSYTGELFF. CDR3 DNA sequence: TGTGCCAGCAGTCCAGACAGCTACACCGGGGAGCTGTTTTTT.

This chain links TRBV5-1 with TRBJ2-2, with 9 positions matching TRBD2. The trim removed 0 bases at V and 6 bases at J, leaving 6 bases unmatched. This CDR3 has 16 residues. CDR1 is SGHRS, CDR2 YFSETQ, per germline. The DNA of the CDR3 is TGCGCCAGCAGCTTGGTGTTAGCGGGAGATGCCGGGGAGCTGTTTTTT. Protein: CASSLVLAGDAGELFF.

This sequence joins TRBV5-1 and TRBJ1-1; 8 bases fit TRBD1. Germline CDR1 is SGHRS and CDR2 is YFSETQ. Trimming took 0 bases from V and 5 from J; bases not matched to a gene: 6. The CDR3 contains 15 residues. CDR3 nucleotides: TGCGCCAGCAGCTTGGCCGGGACAGGCCCGACTGAAGCTTTCTTT. Protein product: CASSLAGTGPTEAFF.

V and J are TRBV7-8 and TRBJ1-4; tentative D call: TRBD1 (6 bases). The CDR3 is 14 residues long. With 4 bases removed from V and 8 bases from J, the gap between germline ends came to 14 bases. Germline CDR1 is SGHVS and CDR2 is FQNEAQ. CDR3 sequence (DNA): TGTGCCAGCAGCTCCCCGGGGGGCGGAGAAAAACTGTTTTTT. Its translation is CASSSPGGGEKLFF.

The chain has TRBV6-6 and TRBJ1-5; 7 nucleotides align to TRBD1. This CDR3 is built from 15 residues. After removal of 4 bases from V and 3 bases from J, the junction contained 6 bases not matched to a gene. From germline, CDR1 is MNHNY and CDR2 SVGAGI (reference sequence). CDR3 residues: CASSSQQGNNQPQHF. CDR3 sequence (DNA): TGTGCCAGCAGTTCGCAACAGGGGAACAATCAGCCCCAGCATTTT.

The rearrangement uses TRBV5-1 and TRBJ2-2; no definite D call. The germline V and J ends were trimmed by 4 bases and 3 bases, with 13 bases remaining between them. The V gene's germline CDR1 is SGHRS and CDR2 YFSETQ. CDR3 size: 15 residues. CDR3: CASSPTRAHTGELFF. In DNA, the CDR3 is TGCGCCAGCAGCCCTACAAGGGCCCACACCGGGGAGCTGTTTTTT.

J is TRBJ2-3 and V is TRBV30; TRBD2 agrees at 9 bases. Looked up from germline, CDR1 is GTSNPN and CDR2 is SVGIG (reference sequence). Germline trimming cut 2 bases from V and 3 bases from J; bases unmatched to any gene: 6. The CDR3 has 15 amino acids. CDR3 amino acids: CAWSRAGGFTDTQYF. The CDR3 DNA is TGTGCCTGGAGTAGAGCGGGAGGATTTACAGATACGCAGTATTTT.

This sequence joins TRBV5-1 and TRBJ2-2, with D hard to call. Trimming took 4 bases from V and 3 from J, leaving 10 bases between them. Germline V gene lookup returns CDR1 SGHRS and CDR2 YFSETQ. The CDR3 is 14 residues long. The CDR3, as DNA: TGCGCCAGCAGCCCAGCGACGGACACCGGGGAGCTGTTTTTT. The encoded protein is CASSPATDTGELFF.

V usage is TRBV12-1 and J usage is TRBJ2-7; TRBD1, the D gene given by the table, was not confirmed from the DNA. TRBV12-1 is a known pseudogene. This CDR3 contains 13 residues. CDR3 sequence (DNA): TGTGCCAGCAGTCACCTCCCCCCCAGCGAGCAGTACTTC. This sequence encodes CASSHLPPSEQYF.

This chain joins TRBV14 and TRBJ2-2, with D uncertain. This CDR3 spans 14 amino acids. Germline V gene data show CDR1 as SGHDN and CDR2 as FVKESK. V was pared by 6 bases and J by 1 base, with 9 bases between. The CDR3 nucleotides are TGTGCCAGCAGTCACGGGCAGAACACCGGGGAGCTGTTTTTT. This codes for CASSHGQNTGELFF.

The V and J genes are TRBV27 and TRBJ1-1; no definite D call. The CDR3 runs 13 residues. Germline V gene lookup returns CDR1 MNHEY and CDR2 SMNVEV (reference sequence). V lost 1 base and J lost 5, with 8 bases in between. The CDR3 DNA is TGTGCCAGCAGTTTATATGGTGAGACTGAAGCTTTCTTT. Its translation is CASSLYGETEAFF.

About this clone itself: At one of its ends the junction is not consistent with the germline gene, which may arise from a read error. V gene TRBV7-7 combines with J gene TRBJ2-3; 8 bases line up with TRBD2. The germline V gene encodes CDR1 SSHAT and CDR2 FNYEAQ (reference sequence). The CDR3 runs 14 residues. The CDR3 nucleotides are TGTGCTAGCAGCATAGGACTAGCAACAGATACGCAGTATTTT. Translating gives CASSIGLATDTQYF. Supplemented by reference TRBV7-7 and TRBJ2-3, the full variable domain reads GAGVSQSPRYKVTKRGQDVTLRCDPISSHATLYWYQQALGQGPEFLTYFNYEAQPDKSGLPSDRFSAERPEGSISTLTIQRTEQRDSAMYRCASSIGLATDTQYFGPGTRLTVL.

The J gene is TRBJ2-7, the V gene TRBV27; maybe TRBD2 (5 bases). CDR3 size: 14 residues. CDR1 and CDR2 (germline): MNHEY, SMNVEV (reference sequence). Trimming removed 6 bases from V and 6 bases from J, with 18 bases in between. The DNA for the CDR3 is TGTGCCAGCAGCGTCGGGCCCACGGGGTCCGAGCAGTACTTC. Its translation: CASSVGPTGSEQYF.

The genes are TRBV2 and TRBJ1-1; D might be TRBD1 (6 bases). The CDR3 runs to 12 residues. Germline assignment: CDR1 SNHLY and CDR2 FYNNEI. V lost 7 bases and J lost 4, with 10 bases in between. The CDR3 reads CASKVGGTEAFF. Written as DNA, the CDR3 is TGTGCCAGCAAGGTAGGGGGCACTGAAGCTTTCTTT. Full variable domain (outside the CDR3, taken from reference TRBV2 and TRBJ1-1): EPEVTQTPSHQVTQMGQEVILRCVPISNHLYFYWYRQILGQKVEFLVSFYNNEISEKSEIFDDQFSVERPDGSNFTLKIRSTKLEDSAMYFCASKVGGTEAFFGQGTRLTVV.

The chain couples TRBV5-1 to TRBJ2-1; the match to TRBD1 covers 10 bases. Germline CDR1 SGHRS, CDR2 YFSETQ. V was clipped by 2 bases and J by 8 bases; unmatched bases: 7. The CDR3 totals 15 residues. CDR3 sequence: CASSFGDRGIDEQFF. In nucleotides, the CDR3 is TGCGCCAGCAGCTTCGGGGACAGGGGAATCGATGAGCAGTTCTTC.

The chain joins TRBV7-2 to TRBJ2-1; 13 bases align to TRBD2. Unmatched junction bases numbered 13, after V lost 4 bases and J lost 7 bases. The CDR3 loop spans 18 amino acids. Germline V CDR1 and CDR2: SGHTA, FQGNSA. The CDR3 here is CASSYQIGLAGAKNEQFF. DNA of the CDR3: TGTGCCAGCAGCTACCAAATCGGACTAGCGGGGGCCAAGAATGAGCAGTTCTTC.

CDR3 residues: CASTTLRKGNNEKLFF. Written as DNA, the CDR3 is TGTGCCAGTACTACCCTCCGTAAGGGCAATAATGAAAAACTGTTTTTT. The chain carries TRBV19 and TRBJ1-4; D remains ambiguous. Between the trimmed V and J ends, which lost 7 bases and 4 bases, there was a span of 19 bases. This CDR3 region has 16 residues. CDR1 and CDR2 from the germline V gene are LNHDA and SQIVND (reference sequence).

This clone appeared once. The chain uses TRBV6-1 and TRBJ1-3; the D is unclear. Trimming stripped 7 bases from V and 0 bases from J, with 13 bases between. The V gene's germline CDR1 is MNHNS and CDR2 SASEGT. The CDR3 totals 15 residues. The CDR3 DNA is TGTGCCAGCAATATTCACCCTACCTCTGGAAACACCATATATTTT. This sequence encodes CASNIHPTSGNTIYF.

The chain carries TRBV6-1 and TRBJ1-1; tentatively, D is TRBD1 (6 bases). The V gene lost 2 bases and the J gene lost 0 bases, with 13 bases spanning the gap. The CDR3 totals 16 residues. Germline values: CDR1 MNHNS, CDR2 SASEGT. CDR3 nucleotide sequence: TGTGCCAGCAGTGAAAGGGGCAGGGGATTGAACACTGAAGCTTTCTTT. This encodes CASSERGRGLNTEAFF.

This chain joins TRBV19 and TRBJ1-4; 11 bases map to TRBD1. Germline lookup yields CDR1 LNHDA and CDR2 SQIVND (reference sequence). The CDR3 covers 15 residues. V was clipped by 4 bases and J by 6 bases; unmatched bases: 4. CDR3 amino acids: CASSKDRGRDEKLFF. CDR3 coding DNA: TGTGCCAGTAGTAAGGACAGGGGGCGGGATGAAAAACTGTTTTTT.

The rearrangement links TRBV20-1 to TRBJ2-7; no firm D call. CDR1 is DFQATT, CDR2 SNEGSKA, per germline (reference sequence). This CDR3 spans 11 amino acids. V was cut by 6 bases and J by 1 base, with 7 bases left in between. In DNA form, the CDR3 reads TGCAGTGCCCCAGTATCCTACGAGCAGTACTTC. Amino acids: CSAPVSYEQYF.